This paragraph covers one T cell receptor beta chain sequence. Its target is not known. A single base separates this from a much larger clone, so it may be a read error. A read error is likely, as this CDR3 ends without the conserved phenylalanine or tryptophan. The sample comes from a study of Graves' ophthalmopathy and Graves' hyperthyroidism. The wider study: Ophthalmopathy not arising within 18 months of follow-up defined hyperthyroidism as stable. Study-level results: Appearing in blood as well were most expanded thyroid clonotypes above 0.001 frequency.

Pregnancy or lactation, uncontrolled infections and other autoimmune diseases were grounds for excluding patients. Amplification from RNA transcripts yielded the TCR beta CDR3 regions. HTBI primers primed a first-round RT-PCR, and a second-round multiplex PCR followed. TCRdb passed the multiplex PCR reads through MiXCR, listing each CDR3 protein once. This table has about 1.2 million distinct CDR3 sequences, 35% to 40% appearing once. The material sequenced was peripheral blood or thyroid tissue (not recorded which). The clonotype originates from an adult man with Graves' hyperthyroidism.

CDR3 sequence reads: CASSVRTGGSGELFS. CDR3 nucleotides: TGTGCCAGTAGTGTTAGGACAGGGGGTTCCGGGGAGCTGTTTTCT. V usage is TRBV19 and J usage is TRBJ2-2, with 10 bases aligning to TRBD1. Germline CDR1 is LNHDA and CDR2 is SQIVND (reference sequence). This CDR3 has 15 residues. J was trimmed by 6 bases and V by 5 bases; bases with no gene match: 6.